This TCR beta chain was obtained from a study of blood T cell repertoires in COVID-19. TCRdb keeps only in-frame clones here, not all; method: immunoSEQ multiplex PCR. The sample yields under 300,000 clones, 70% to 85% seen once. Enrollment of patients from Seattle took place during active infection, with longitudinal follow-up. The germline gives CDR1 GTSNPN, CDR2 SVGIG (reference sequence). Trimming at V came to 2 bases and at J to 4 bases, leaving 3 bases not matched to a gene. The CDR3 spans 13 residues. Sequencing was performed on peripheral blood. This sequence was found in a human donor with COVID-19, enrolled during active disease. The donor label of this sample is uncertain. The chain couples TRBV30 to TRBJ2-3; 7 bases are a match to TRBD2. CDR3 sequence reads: CAWSSGVADTQYF. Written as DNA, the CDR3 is TGTGCCTGGAGTAGCGGGGTGGCAGATACGCAGTATTTT.